Included here is one T cell receptor beta chain sequence, with context. This entry comes from a study of CD4+ T cells in melanoma. There are 17 residues in the CDR3. Germline lookup yields CDR1 SGHRS and CDR2 YFSETQ. V was pared by 2 bases and J by 7 bases, with 12 bases of the junction left unmatched. Some clones are missing from TCRdb's copy, which holds only in-frame ones; the method was immunoSEQ multiplex PCR. In the table there are 120,000 to 150,000 clones, over 90% of which are singletons. This rearrangement joins TRBV5-1 to TRBJ2-1; the match to TRBD2 covers 10 bases. This receptor was taken from a human donor with melanoma. In nucleotides, the CDR3 is TGCGCCAGCAGCTTAACCTCCGGGACTAGCGCAGTGAATGAGCAGTTCTTC. Translation: CASSLTSGTSAVNEQFF.